The 20 T cell receptor beta chains below all came from one sample that was sequenced in a study of cytomegalovirus exposure and HLA in healthy donors. 13 Jbeta primers and 60 Vbeta primers were used for the PCR. Generated by immunoSEQ multiplex PCR, the TCRdb table keeps only in-frame clones and is missing some. The sample has 200,000 or so clones; about 90% are singletons. The sequenced sample was PBMCs. The receptors shown here come from a girl in the first two years of life in good health and CMV-seronegative.

CDR3 sequence (DNA): TGTGCCAGCAGCTGGAGGGCCACGGAGGGCTACACCTTC. It specifies CASSWRATEGYTF. The chain is built from TRBV5-6 and TRBJ1-2; no clear D gene. V gave up 3 bases and J gave up 8 bases, with 14 bases separating them. The CDR3 is 13 amino acids. Germline CDR1 SGHDT, CDR2 YYEEEE.

The rearrangement links TRBV2 to TRBJ2-2; D is uncertain. Trimming left V 0 bases short and J 7 bases short, with 9 bases between. Per the germline V gene, CDR1 is SNHLY and CDR2 is FYNNEI. This CDR3 has 14 residues. CDR3 sequence: CASSEALPGGELFF. CDR3 nucleotides: TGTGCCAGCAGTGAAGCGCTACCGGGCGGGGAGCTGTTTTTT.

The chain carries TRBV5-1 and TRBJ1-1; tentatively, D is TRBD1 (6 bases). This CDR3 is built from 14 residues. Germline V lookup: CDR1 SGHRS, CDR2 YFSETQ. The V end was cut by 2 bases, the J end by 3 bases, with 11 bases between. CDR3 nucleotides: TGCGCCAGCAGCTTTAGGGGGGGGGACACTGAAGCTTTCTTT. Protein sequence: CASSFRGGDTEAFF.

The chain employs TRBV7-3 and TRBJ2-2; D not certain. Germline-derived CDR1 and CDR2 are SGHTA and FQGTGA. The CDR3 runs 12 residues. V dropped 10 bases and J dropped 5 bases, with 11 bases sitting between them. CDR3 loop: CATGDGTGELFF. In DNA form, the CDR3 reads TGTGCCACCGGAGACGGGACCGGGGAGCTGTTTTTT.

The CDR3 loop reads CASSGLAGAKNIQYF. The CDR3 nucleotides are TGTGCCAGCAGTGGACTAGCGGGAGCCAAAAACATTCAGTACTTC. V usage is TRBV2 and J usage is TRBJ2-4, with 10 bases matching TRBD2. Germline-derived CDR1 and CDR2 are SNHLY and FYNNEI. The ends lost 4 bases at V and 0 bases at J; junction bases unmatched: 0. The CDR3 extends over 15 amino acids.

The chain is built from TRBV5-3 and TRBJ1-6; 8 nucleotides agree with TRBD1. TRBV5-3 is designated an ORF whose function remains uncertain. J gave up 1 base and V 0 bases, and 3 bases lay outside the gene matches. The CDR3 spans 17 residues. The CDR3 region has the DNA TGTGCCAGAAGCTTGGAGGGACAGGCATCCTATAATTCACCCCTCCACTTT. It specifies CARSLEGQASYNSPLHF.

CDR3 amino acids: CASSEGRLGTDTQYF. For the CDR3, the DNA is TGTGCCAGCAGTGAAGGGAGGCTTGGCACAGATACGCAGTATTTT. This chain uses TRBV6-1 with TRBJ2-3, with D perhaps matching TRBD2 (5 bases). Trimming removed 1 base from V and 1 base from J, with 9 bases in between. CDR1 is MNHNS and CDR2 is SASEGT in the germline V gene. The CDR3 is 15 amino acids.

The rearrangement joins TRBV4-1 to TRBJ1-1; maybe TRBD1 (5 bases). The CDR3 spans 14 residues. V was clipped by 2 bases and J by 0 bases, with 7 bases between them. Germline V gives CDR1 MGHRA, CDR2 YSYEKL. The DNA of the CDR3 is TGCGCCAGCAGCCAACTGACAGTGAACACTGAAGCTTTCTTT. This sequence encodes CASSQLTVNTEAFF.

The J gene is TRBJ2-5, the V gene TRBV7-9; D gene unclear. CDR1 SEHNR and CDR2 FQNEAQ come from the germline V gene (reference sequence). This CDR3 region has 13 residues. V was clipped by 2 bases and J by 1 base, with 5 bases between them. The CDR3 is CASSLSIQETQYF. In DNA, the CDR3 is TGTGCCAGCAGCTTATCCATCCAAGAGACCCAGTACTTC.

The genes are TRBV5-1 and TRBJ2-7, with a possible D match to TRBD1 (5 bases). The V end lost 0 bases, the J end lost 3 bases, and 25 bases lay between the germline ends. CDR3 length: 19 amino acids. Germline V CDR1 and CDR2: SGHRS, YFSETQ. This chain's CDR3 is CASSLDMGQGRAYHYEQYF. The DNA of the CDR3 is TGCGCCAGCAGCTTGGATATGGGGCAGGGAAGGGCCTACCACTACGAGCAGTACTTC.

V is TRBV5-1 and J is TRBJ2-3, with a tentative D call TRBD2 (5 bases). There are 16 residues in the CDR3. Per the germline V gene, CDR1 is SGHRS and CDR2 is YFSETQ. V lost 1 base and J lost 0, with 12 bases in between. CDR3 region: CASSLSAEASTDTQYF. As DNA, the CDR3 is TGCGCCAGCAGCTTGTCTGCGGAGGCGAGCACAGATACGCAGTATTTT.

The chain links TRBV2 to TRBJ1-1; 8 bases are a match to TRBD1. The CDR3 runs to 16 residues. CDR1 SNHLY and CDR2 FYNNEI come from the germline V gene. With 4 bases clipped from V and 1 base from J, the junction kept 8 bases outside the gene matches. The CDR3 protein is CASSARDRNPNTEAFF. The CDR3 bases are TGTGCCAGCAGTGCACGGGACAGGAACCCGAACACTGAAGCTTTCTTT.

This chain connects TRBV5-1 to TRBJ2-5, with a weak D call TRBD2 (5 bases). The CDR3 loop spans 14 amino acids. CDR1 and CDR2 from the germline V gene are SGHRS and YFSETQ. V gave up 3 bases and J gave up 5 bases, with 14 bases separating them. CDR3 in DNA: TGCGCCAGCAGCTCCGCCGGGGTTGGGGAGACCCAGTACTTC. It translates to CASSSAGVGETQYF.

The V gene is TRBV11-2, the J gene TRBJ2-7, with TRBD1 matching over 10 bases. This CDR3 is built from 15 residues. Germline V gene lookup returns CDR1 SGHAT and CDR2 FQNNGV. Trimming removed 3 bases from V and 1 base from J; junction bases left unmatched: 3. The CDR3 loop reads CASSFRDRGSYEQYF. CDR3 coding DNA: TGTGCCAGCAGCTTCCGGGACAGGGGTTCCTACGAGCAGTACTTC.

This chain connects TRBV4-1 to TRBJ1-3, with D perhaps TRBD1 (6 bases). Trimming removed 2 bases from V and 4 bases from J, with 15 bases in between. Germline CDR1 is MGHRA and CDR2 is YSYEKL. The CDR3 is 16 amino acids. The DNA for the CDR3 is TGCGCCAGCAGCCAATATCAGGGGCTACGAGGAAACACCATATATTTT. Translated: CASSQYQGLRGNTIYF.

The J gene is TRBJ1-3, the V gene TRBV9, with D perhaps TRBD1 (6 bases). The CDR3 sequence is 15 residues long. Germline V gene sequence: CDR1 SGDLS, CDR2 YYNGEE. The V end lost 4 bases, the J end lost 4 bases, and 15 bases lay between the germline ends. In DNA, the CDR3 is TGTGCCAGCAGCCCCTCCGGGGGGCTAGGAAACACCATATATTTT. It yields the protein CASSPSGGLGNTIYF.

The J gene is TRBJ1-1, the V gene TRBV7-9; perhaps TRBD1 as D (5 bases). Germline V gives CDR1 SEHNR, CDR2 FQNEAQ (reference sequence). CDR3 size: 12 residues. With 5 bases removed from V and 4 bases from J, the gap between germline ends came to 8 bases. The CDR3 DNA follows: TGTGCCAGCAGCAAGACAGCCACTGAAGCTTTCTTT. Amino acids: CASSKTATEAFF.

CDR3 DNA: TGCGCCAGCAGCCATCCCCTAGCGGGAGCGAGAACCGGGGAGCTGTTTTTT. Amino acid sequence: CASSHPLAGARTGELFF. This chain uses TRBV4-1 with TRBJ2-2; TRBD2 matches 10 bases. J was trimmed by 5 bases and V by 3 bases; bases with no gene match: 9. Germline CDR1 MGHRA, CDR2 YSYEKL. The CDR3 is 17 amino acids.

The genes are TRBV9 and TRBJ1-1; TRBD1 matches 9 bases. V shed 4 bases and J 4 bases; nucleotides not matched to a gene: 8. CDR3 length: 15 residues. Looked up from germline, CDR1 is SGDLS and CDR2 is YYNGEE. CDR3 region: CASSRDRETGTEAFF. CDR3 sequence (DNA): TGTGCCAGCAGCCGGGACAGGGAGACGGGCACTGAAGCTTTCTTT. The whole variable domain, filled in from reference TRBV9 and TRBJ1-1, reads DSGVTQTPKHLITATGQRVTLRCSPRSGDLSVYWYQQSLDQGLQFLIQYYNGEERAKGNILERFSAQQFPDLHSELNLSSLELGDSALYFCASSRDRETGTEAFFGQGTRLTVV.

There are a few counts of this clone. This sequence joins TRBV29-1 and TRBJ1-4, with a possible D match to TRBD1 (5 bases). Trimming took 3 bases from V and 4 from J, leaving 15 bases between them. The CDR3 spans 15 residues. Germline V gene data show CDR1 as SQVTM and CDR2 as ANQGSEA. CDR3 bases: TGCAGCGTTGAGGTCCCGACAGTGCTTAATGAAAAACTGTTTTTT. It is translated as CSVEVPTVLNEKLFF.